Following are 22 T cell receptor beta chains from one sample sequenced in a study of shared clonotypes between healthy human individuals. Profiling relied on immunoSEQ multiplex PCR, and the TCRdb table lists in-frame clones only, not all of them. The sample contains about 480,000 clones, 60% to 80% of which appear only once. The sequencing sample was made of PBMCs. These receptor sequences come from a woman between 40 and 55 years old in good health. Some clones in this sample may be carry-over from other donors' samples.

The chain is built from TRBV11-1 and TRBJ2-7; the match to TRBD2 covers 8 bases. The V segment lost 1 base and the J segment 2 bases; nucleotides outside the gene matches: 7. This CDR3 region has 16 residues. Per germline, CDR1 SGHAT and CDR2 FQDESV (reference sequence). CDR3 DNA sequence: TGTGCCAGCAGCTTAGGTCTGCGGGAGGTCCCCTACGAGCAGTACTTC. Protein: CASSLGLREVPYEQYF.

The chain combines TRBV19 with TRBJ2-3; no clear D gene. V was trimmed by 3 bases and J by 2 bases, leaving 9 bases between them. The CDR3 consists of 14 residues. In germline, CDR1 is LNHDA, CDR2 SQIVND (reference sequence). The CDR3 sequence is CASSMRGDTDTQYF. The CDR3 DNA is TGTGCCAGTAGTATGAGAGGCGACACAGATACGCAGTATTTT.

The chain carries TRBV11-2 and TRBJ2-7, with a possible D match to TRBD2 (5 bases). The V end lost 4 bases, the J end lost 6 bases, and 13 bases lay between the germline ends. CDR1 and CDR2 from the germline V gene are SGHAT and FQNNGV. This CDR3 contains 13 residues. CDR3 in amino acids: CASSSRGRAEQYF. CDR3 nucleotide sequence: TGTGCCAGCAGCTCCCGGGGTAGGGCCGAGCAGTACTTC. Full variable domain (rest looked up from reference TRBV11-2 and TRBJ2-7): EAGVAQSPRYKIIEKRQSVAFWCNPISGHATLYWYQQILGQGPKLLIQFQNNGVVDDSQLPKDRFSAERLKGVDSTLKIQPAKLEDSAVYLCASSSRGRAEQYFGPGTRLTVT.

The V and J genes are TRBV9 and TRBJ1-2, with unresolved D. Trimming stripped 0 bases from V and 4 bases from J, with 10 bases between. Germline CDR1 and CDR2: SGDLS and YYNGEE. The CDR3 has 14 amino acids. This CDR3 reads CASSVGPNPYGYTF. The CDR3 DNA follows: TGTGCCAGCAGCGTAGGGCCCAACCCCTATGGCTACACCTTC.

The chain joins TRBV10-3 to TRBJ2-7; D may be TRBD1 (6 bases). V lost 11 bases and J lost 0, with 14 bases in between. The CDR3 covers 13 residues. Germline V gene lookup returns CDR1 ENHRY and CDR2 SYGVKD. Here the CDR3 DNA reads TGTGCCTACTCCCGGGACATCTCCTACGAGCAGTACTTC. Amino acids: CAYSRDISYEQYF.

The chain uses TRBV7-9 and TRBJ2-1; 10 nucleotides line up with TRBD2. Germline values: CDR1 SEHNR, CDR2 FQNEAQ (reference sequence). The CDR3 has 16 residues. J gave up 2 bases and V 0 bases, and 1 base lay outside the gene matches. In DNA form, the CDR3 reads TGTGCCAGCAGCTTAGCAAGCGGGAGGGCCTACAATGAGCAGTTCTTC. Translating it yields CASSLASGRAYNEQFF. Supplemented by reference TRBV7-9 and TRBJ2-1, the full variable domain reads DTGVSQNPRHKITKRGQNVTFRCDPISEHNRLYWYRQTLGQGPEFLTYFQNEAQLEKSRLLSDRFSAERPKGSFSTLEIQRTEQGDSAMYLCASSLASGRAYNEQFFGPGTRLTVL.

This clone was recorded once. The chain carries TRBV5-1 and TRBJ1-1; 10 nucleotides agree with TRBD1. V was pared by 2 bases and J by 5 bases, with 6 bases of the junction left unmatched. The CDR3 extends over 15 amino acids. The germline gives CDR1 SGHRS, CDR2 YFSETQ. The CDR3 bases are TGCGCCAGCAGCTTCGGGACAGGGGAGGGGACTGAAGCTTTCTTT. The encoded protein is CASSFGTGEGTEAFF.

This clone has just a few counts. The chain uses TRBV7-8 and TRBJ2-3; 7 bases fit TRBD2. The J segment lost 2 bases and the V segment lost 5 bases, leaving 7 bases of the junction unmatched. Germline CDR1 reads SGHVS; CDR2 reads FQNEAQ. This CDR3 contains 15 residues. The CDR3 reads CASSPGLDPTDTQYF. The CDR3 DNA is TGTGCCAGCAGCCCAGGACTAGACCCCACAGATACGCAGTATTTT.

The CDR3, as DNA: TGTGCCAGCAGCTTAGCCACAGGGGGCCAAGAGACCCAGTACTTC. This sequence encodes CASSLATGGQETQYF. V gene TRBV7-9 combines with J gene TRBJ2-5; 8 bases map to TRBD1. This CDR3 comprises 15 residues. Germline V CDR1 and CDR2: SEHNR, FQNEAQ (reference sequence). V lost 0 bases and J lost 1; bases outside the gene matches: 1.

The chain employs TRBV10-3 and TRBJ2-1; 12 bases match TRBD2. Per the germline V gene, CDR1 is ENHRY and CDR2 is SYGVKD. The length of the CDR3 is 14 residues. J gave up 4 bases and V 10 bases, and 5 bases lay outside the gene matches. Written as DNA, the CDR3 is TGTGCCACCGCTAGCGGGAGGGAGTACAATGAGCAGTTCTTC. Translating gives CATASGREYNEQFF.

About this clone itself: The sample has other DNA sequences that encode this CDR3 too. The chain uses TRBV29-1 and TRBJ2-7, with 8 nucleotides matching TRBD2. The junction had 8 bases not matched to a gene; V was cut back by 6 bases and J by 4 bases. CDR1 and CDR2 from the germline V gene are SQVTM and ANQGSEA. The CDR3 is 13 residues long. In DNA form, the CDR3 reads TGCAGCGTCGTACTTGCGGGAGGATACGAGCAGTACTTC. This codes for CSVVLAGGYEQYF.

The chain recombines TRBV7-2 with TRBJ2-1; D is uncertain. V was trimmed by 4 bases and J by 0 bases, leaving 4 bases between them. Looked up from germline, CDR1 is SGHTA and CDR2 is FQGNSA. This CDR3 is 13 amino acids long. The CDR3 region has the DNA TGTGCCAGCAGCTCTAACTCCTACAATGAGCAGTTCTTC. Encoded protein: CASSSNSYNEQFF.

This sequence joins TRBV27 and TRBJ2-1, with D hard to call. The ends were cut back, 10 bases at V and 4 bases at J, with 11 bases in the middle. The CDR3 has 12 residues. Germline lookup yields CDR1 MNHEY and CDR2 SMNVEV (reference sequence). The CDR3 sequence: CAITNRYNEQFF. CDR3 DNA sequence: TGTGCCATTACAAACAGATACAATGAGCAGTTCTTC.

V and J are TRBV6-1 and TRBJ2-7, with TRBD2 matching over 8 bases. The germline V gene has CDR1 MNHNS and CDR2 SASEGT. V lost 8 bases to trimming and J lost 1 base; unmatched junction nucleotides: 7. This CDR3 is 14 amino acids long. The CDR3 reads CASQRGGRSYEQYF. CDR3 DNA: TGTGCCAGCCAACGGGGGGGGAGGTCCTACGAGCAGTACTTC.

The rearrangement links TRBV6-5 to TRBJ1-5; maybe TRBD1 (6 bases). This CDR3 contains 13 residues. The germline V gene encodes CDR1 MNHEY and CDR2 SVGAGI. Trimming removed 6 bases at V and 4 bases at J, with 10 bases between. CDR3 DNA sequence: TGTGCCAGCAGCAGTACAGGGAATCAGCCCCAGCATTTT. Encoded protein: CASSSTGNQPQHF.

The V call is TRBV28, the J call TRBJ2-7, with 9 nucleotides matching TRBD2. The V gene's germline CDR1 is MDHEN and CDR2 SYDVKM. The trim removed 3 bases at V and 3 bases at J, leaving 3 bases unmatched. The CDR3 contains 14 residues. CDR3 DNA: TGTGCCAGCAGTTTGGGCGGGAGGGACTACGAGCAGTACTTC. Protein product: CASSLGGRDYEQYF. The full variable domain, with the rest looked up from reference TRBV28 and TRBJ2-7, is DVKVTQSSRYLVKRTGEKVFLECVQDMDHENMFWYRQDPGLGLRLIYFSYDVKMKEKGDIPEGYSVSREKKERFSLILESASTNQTSMYLCASSLGGRDYEQYFGPGTRLTVT.

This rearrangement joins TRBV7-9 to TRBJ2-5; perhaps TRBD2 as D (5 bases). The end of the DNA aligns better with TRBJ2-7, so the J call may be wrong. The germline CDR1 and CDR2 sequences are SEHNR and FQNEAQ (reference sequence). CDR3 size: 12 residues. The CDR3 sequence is CAIAFEGYEQYF. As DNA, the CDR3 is TGTGCCATCGCCTTTGAGGGATACGAGCAGTACTTC.

The CDR3 spells CASSWPTQIANQPQHF. Here the CDR3 DNA reads TGTGCCAGCAGTTGGCCGACGCAAATAGCAAATCAGCCCCAGCATTTT. The chain combines TRBV28 with TRBJ1-5; D not certain. This CDR3 spans 16 amino acids. V shed 4 bases and J shed 4 bases, with 17 bases lying between them. Germline V gives CDR1 MDHEN, CDR2 SYDVKM.

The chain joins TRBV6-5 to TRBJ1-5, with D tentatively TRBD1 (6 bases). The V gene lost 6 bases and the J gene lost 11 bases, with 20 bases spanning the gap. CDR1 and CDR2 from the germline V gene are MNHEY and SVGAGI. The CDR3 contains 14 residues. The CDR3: CASSRTPWGQAQHF. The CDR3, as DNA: TGTGCCAGCAGCCGAACCCCCTGGGGGCAGGCCCAGCATTTT.

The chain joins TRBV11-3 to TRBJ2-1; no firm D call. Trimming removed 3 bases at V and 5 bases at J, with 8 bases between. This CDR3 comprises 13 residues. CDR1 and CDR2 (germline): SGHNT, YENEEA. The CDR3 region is CASSFSRNNEQFF. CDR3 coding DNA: TGTGCCAGCAGCTTTTCTCGAAACAATGAGCAGTTCTTC.

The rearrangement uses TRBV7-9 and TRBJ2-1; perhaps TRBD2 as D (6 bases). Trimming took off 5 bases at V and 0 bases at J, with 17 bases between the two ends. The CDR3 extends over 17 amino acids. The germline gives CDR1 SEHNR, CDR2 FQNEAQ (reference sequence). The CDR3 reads CASSRGGAGSSYNEQFF. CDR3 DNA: TGTGCCAGCAGCCGGGGCGGGGCGGGAAGCTCCTACAATGAGCAGTTCTTC. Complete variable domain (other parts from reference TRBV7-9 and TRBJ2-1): DTGVSQNPRHKITKRGQNVTFRCDPISEHNRLYWYRQTLGQGPEFLTYFQNEAQLEKSRLLSDRFSAERPKGSFSTLEIQRTEQGDSAMYLCASSRGGAGSSYNEQFFGPGTRLTVL.

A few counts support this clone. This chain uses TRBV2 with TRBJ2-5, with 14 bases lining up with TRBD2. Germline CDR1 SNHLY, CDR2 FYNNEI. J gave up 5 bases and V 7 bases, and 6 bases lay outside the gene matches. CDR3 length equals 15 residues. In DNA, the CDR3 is TGTGCCAGCACCGGGACTAGCGGGAGCCGGGAGACCCAGTACTTC. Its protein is CASTGTSGSRETQYF.